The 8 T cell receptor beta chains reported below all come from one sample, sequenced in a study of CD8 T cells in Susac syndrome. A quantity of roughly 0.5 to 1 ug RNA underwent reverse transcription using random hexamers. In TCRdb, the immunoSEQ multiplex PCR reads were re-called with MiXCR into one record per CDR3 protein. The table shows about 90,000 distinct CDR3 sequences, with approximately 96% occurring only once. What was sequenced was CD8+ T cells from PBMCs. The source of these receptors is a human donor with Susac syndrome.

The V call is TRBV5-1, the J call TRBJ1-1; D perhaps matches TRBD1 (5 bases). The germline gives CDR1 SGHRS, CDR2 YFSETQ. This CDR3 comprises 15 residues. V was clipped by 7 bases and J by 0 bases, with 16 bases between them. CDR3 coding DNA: TGCGCCAGCGGGGAGGGACGGATCATGAACACTGAAGCTTTCTTT. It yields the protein CASGEGRIMNTEAFF.

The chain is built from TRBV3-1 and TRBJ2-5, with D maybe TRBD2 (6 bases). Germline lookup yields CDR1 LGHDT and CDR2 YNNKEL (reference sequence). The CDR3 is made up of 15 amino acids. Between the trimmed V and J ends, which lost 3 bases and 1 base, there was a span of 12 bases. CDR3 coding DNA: TGTGCCAGCAGCCAGGGGGTGACTAGCCAAGAGACCCAGTACTTC. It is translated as CASSQGVTSQETQYF.

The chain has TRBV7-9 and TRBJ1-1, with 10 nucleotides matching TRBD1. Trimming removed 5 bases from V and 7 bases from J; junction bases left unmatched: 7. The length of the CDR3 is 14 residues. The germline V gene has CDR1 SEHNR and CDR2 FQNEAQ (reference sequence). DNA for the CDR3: TGTGCCAGCAGCCCCGGGACAGGGGACATTGAAGCTTTCTTT. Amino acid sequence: CASSPGTGDIEAFF.

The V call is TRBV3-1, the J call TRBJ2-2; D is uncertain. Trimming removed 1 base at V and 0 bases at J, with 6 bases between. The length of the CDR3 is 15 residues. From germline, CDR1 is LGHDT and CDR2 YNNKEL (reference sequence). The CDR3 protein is CASSQAWSNTGELFF. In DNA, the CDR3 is TGTGCCAGCAGCCAAGCCTGGTCGAACACCGGGGAGCTGTTTTTT.

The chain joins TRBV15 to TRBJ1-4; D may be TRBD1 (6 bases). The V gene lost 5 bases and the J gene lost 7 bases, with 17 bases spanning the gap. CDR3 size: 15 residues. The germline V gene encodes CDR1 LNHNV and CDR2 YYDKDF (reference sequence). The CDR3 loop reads CATSLSTGVTEKLFF. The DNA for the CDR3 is TGTGCCACCAGCTTATCGACAGGCGTGACTGAAAAACTGTTTTTT. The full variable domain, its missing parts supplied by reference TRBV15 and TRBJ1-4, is DAMVIQNPRYQVTQFGKPVTLSCSQTLNHNVMYWYQQKSSQAPKLLFHYYDKDFNNEADTPDNFQSRRPNTSFCFLDIRSPGLGDTAMYLCATSLSTGVTEKLFFGSGTQLSVL.

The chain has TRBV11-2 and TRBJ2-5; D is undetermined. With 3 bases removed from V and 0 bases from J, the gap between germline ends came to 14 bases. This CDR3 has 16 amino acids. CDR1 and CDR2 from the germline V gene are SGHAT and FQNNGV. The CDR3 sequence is CASSFWSNLYQETQYF. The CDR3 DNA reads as TGTGCCAGCAGCTTTTGGAGCAACTTGTACCAAGAGACCCAGTACTTC.

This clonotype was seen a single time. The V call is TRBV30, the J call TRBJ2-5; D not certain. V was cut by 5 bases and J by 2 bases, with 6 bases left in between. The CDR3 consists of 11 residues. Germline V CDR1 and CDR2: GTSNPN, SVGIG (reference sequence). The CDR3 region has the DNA TGTGCCTGGGACCGACAAGAGACCCAGTACTTC. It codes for CAWDRQETQYF.

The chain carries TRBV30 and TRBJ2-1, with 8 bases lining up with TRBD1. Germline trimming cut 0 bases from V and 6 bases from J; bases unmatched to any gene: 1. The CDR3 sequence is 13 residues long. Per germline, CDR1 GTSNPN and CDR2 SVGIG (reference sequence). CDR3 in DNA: TGTGCCTGGAGTGTCCAGGGGGCCAATGAGCAGTTCTTC. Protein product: CAWSVQGANEQFF.